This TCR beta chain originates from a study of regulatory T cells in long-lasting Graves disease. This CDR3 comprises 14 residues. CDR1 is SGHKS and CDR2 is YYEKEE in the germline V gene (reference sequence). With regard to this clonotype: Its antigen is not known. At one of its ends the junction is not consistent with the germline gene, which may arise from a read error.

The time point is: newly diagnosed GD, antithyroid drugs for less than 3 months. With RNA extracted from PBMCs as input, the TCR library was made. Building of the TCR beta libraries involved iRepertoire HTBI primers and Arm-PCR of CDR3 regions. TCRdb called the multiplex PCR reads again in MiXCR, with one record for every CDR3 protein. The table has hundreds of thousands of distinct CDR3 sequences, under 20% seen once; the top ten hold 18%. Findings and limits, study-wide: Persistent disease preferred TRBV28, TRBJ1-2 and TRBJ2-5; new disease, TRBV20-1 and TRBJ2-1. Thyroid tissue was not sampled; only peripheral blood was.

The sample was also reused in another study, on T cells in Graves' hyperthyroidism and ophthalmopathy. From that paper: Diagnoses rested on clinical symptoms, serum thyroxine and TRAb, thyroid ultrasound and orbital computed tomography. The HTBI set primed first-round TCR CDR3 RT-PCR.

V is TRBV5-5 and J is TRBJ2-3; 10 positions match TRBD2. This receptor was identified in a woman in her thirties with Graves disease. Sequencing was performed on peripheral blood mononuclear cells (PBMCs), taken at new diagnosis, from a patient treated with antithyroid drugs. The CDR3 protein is CANSLLAGADTQYF. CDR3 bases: TGCGCCAACAGCTTGCTAGCGGGAGCAGATACGCAGTATTTT.